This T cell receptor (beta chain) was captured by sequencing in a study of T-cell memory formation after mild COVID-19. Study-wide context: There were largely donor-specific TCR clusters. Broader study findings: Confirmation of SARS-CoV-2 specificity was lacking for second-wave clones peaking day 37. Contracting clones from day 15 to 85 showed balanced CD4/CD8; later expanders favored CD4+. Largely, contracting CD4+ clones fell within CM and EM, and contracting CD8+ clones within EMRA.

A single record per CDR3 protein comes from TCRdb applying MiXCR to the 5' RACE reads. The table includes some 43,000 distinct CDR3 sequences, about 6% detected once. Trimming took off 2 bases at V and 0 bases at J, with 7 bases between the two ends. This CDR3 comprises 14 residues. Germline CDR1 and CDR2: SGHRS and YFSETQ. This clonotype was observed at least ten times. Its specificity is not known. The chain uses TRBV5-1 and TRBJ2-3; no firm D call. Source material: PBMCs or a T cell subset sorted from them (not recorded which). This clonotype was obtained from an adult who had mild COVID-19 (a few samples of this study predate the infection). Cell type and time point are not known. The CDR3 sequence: CASSLIRSTDTQYF. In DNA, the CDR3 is TGCGCCAGCAGCTTAATACGTAGCACAGATACGCAGTATTTT.